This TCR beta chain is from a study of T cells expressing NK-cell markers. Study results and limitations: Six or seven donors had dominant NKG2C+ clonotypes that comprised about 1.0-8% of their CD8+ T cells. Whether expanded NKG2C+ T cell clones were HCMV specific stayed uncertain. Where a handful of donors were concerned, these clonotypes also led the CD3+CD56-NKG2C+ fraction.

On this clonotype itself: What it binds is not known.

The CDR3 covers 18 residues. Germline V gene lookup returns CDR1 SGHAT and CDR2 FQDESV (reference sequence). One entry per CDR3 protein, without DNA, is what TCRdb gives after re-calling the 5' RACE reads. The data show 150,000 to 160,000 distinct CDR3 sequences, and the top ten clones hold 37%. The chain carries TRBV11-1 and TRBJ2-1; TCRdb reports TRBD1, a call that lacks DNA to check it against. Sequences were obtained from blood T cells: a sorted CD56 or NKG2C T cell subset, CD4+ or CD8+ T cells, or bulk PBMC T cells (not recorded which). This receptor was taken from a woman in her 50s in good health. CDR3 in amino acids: CASSLAASLGGTYNEQFF.